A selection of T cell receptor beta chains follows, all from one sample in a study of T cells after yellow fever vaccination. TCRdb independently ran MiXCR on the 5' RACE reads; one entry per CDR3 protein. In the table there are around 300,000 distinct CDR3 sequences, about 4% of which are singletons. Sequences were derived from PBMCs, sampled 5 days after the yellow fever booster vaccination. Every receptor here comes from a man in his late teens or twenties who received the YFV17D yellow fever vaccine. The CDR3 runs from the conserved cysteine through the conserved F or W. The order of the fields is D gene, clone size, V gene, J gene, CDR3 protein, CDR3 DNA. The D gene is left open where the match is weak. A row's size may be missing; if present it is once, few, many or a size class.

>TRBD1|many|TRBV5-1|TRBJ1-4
CASSLGTGNEKLFF
TGCGCCAGCAGCTTGGGGACAGGAAATGAAAAACTGTTTTTT
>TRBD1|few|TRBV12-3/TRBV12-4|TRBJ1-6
CASSKTGGISPLHF
TGTGCCAGCAGCAAGACAGGGGGCATTTCACCCCTCCACTTT
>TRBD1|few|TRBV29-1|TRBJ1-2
CSVSRGPENTF
TGCAGCGTTTCCAGGGGGCCTGAGAACACCTTC
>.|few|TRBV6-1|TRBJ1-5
CASGTIGQPQHF
TGTGCCAGCGGGACAATAGGGCAGCCCCAGCATTTT
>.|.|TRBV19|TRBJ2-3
CASSIMGDTDTQYF
TGTGCCAGTAGTATCATGGGGGACACAGATACGCAGTATTTT
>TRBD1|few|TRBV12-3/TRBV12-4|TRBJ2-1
CASSSKFRDRGEYSNEQFF
TGTGCCAGCAGTTCAAAGTTTCGGGACAGGGGGGAGTACAGCAATGAGCAGTTCTTC
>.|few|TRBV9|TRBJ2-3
CASSSHLSHSTDTQYF
TGTGCCAGCAGCTCTCACCTCAGCCATAGCACAGATACGCAGTATTTT
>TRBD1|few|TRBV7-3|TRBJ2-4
CASSARGGSAKNIQYF
TGTGCCAGCAGCGCCCGAGGGGGCTCAGCCAAAAACATTCAGTACTTC
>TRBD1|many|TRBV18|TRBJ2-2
CASRDLTGAIGELFF
TGTGCCAGCCGCGACCTTACAGGGGCGATCGGGGAGCTGTTTTTT
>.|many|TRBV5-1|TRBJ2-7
CASSLEGRASYEQYF
TGCGCCAGCAGCTTGGAAGGTCGGGCCTCCTACGAGCAGTACTTC
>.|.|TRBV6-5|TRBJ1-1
CASSSVRAEAFF
TGTGCCAGCAGTTCCGTACGAGCTGAAGCTTTCTTT
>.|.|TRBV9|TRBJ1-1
CASSVAQYPDIAFF
TGTGCCAGCAGCGTAGCCCAATACCCAGATATAGCTTTCTTT
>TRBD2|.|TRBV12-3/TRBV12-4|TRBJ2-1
CASSTLAGGRDEQFF
TGTGCCAGCAGTACCCTAGCGGGGGGGCGGGATGAGCAGTTCTTC
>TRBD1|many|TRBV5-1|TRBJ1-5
CASSSGTGRNQPQHF
TGCGCCAGCAGCTCAGGGACAGGGCGGAATCAGCCCCAGCATTTT
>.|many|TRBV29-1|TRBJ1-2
CSVGGNGYTF
TGCAGCGTAGGAGGGAATGGCTACACCTTC
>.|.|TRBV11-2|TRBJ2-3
CASSRGDDVGGVLFRTSTDTQYF
TGTGCCAGCAGCCGAGGGGACGACGTTGGAGGGGTCTTGTTCCGGACTTCCACAGATACGCAGTATTTT
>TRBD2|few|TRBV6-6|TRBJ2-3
CASSYGASGGPGLDTQYF
TGTGCCAGCAGTTATGGGGCTAGCGGGGGGCCCGGCCTAGATACGCAGTATTTT
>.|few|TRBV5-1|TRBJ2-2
CATNRDPGELFF
TGCGCCACCAACAGGGACCCCGGGGAGCTGTTTTTT
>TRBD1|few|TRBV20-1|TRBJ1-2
CSAREAGTGPGYTF
TGCAGTGCTAGAGAAGCTGGGACAGGCCCAGGCTACACCTTC
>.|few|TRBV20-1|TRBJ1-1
CSATRGASEAFF
TGCAGTGCCACAAGGGGGGCCTCCGAAGCTTTCTTT
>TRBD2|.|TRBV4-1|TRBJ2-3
CASSQRSAGESLDTQYF
TGCGCCAGCAGCCAAAGATCGGCGGGGGAGAGTCTGGATACGCAGTATTTT
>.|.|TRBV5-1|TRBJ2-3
CASSLSAGRDTQYF
TGCGCCAGCAGCTTGTCGGCAGGGAGGGATACGCAGTATTTT
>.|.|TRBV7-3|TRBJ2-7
CASSLFTGHEQYF
TGTGCCAGCAGCTTATTCACAGGGCACGAGCAGTACTTC
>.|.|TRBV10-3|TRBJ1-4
CAIRRGATNEKLFF
TGTGCCATCAGGCGAGGAGCGACTAATGAAAAACTGTTTTTT
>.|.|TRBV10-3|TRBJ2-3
CAISESPRDTQYF
TGTGCCATCAGTGAGTCACCCAGAGATACGCAGTATTTT
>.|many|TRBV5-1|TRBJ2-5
CASSSQGGEETQYF
TGCGCCAGCAGCTCCCAGGGGGGAGAAGAGACCCAGTACTTC
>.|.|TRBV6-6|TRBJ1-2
CASSAALTGGYTF
TGTGCCAGCAGCGCGGCCCTAACAGGTGGCTACACCTTC
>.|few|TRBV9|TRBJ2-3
CASSARTLTDTQYF
TGTGCCAGCAGCGCCCGGACCCTCACAGATACGCAGTATTTT
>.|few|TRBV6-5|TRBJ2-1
CASSYGRGEQFF
TGTGCCAGCAGTTACGGTAGGGGCGAGCAGTTCTTC
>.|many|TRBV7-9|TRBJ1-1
CASSQNRYALNTEAFF
TGTGCCAGCAGCCAAAATAGGTACGCATTGAACACTGAAGCTTTCTTT
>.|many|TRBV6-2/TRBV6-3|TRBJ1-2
CASSRPPRYGYTF
TGTGCCAGCAGCCGCCCCCCTCGATATGGCTACACCTTC
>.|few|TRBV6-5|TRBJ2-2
CASSYGAGTGELFF
TGTGCCAGCAGTTATGGCGCTGGTACCGGGGAGCTGTTTTTT
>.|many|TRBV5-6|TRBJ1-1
CASSTTGGADTEAFF
TGTGCCAGCAGCACGACGGGCGGTGCGGACACTGAAGCTTTCTTT
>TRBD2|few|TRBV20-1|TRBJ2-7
CSASSSGGTAYEQYF
TGCAGTGCTTCGTCCAGCGGGGGCACGGCCTACGAGCAGTACTTC
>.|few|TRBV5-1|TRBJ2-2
CASRTQDSTGELFF
TGCGCCAGCAGGACACAAGACAGCACCGGGGAGCTGTTTTTT
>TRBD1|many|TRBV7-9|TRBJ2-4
CASRAGSGGIQYF
TGTGCCAGCAGGGCCGGGTCAGGGGGCATTCAGTACTTC
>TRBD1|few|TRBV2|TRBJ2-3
CASTPRQGELADTQYF
TGTGCCAGCACCCCCAGACAGGGAGAGCTAGCAGATACGCAGTATTTT
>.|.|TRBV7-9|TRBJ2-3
CASSPDSGLTDTQYF
TGTGCCAGCAGCCCCGATAGCGGATTAACAGATACGCAGTATTTT
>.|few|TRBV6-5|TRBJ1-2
CASSPGPYSGYTF
TGTGCCAGCAGTCCGGGACCCTACTCTGGCTACACCTTC
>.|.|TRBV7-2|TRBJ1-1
CASSLMRAEAFF
TGTGCCAGCAGCTTAATGAGGGCGGAAGCTTTCTTT
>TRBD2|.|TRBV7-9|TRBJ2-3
CASSSTSGGARDTQYF
TGTGCCAGCAGCTCGACTAGCGGGGGGGCCCGAGATACGCAGTATTTT
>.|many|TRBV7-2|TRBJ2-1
CASSRTEYNEQFF
TGTGCCAGCAGCCGGACAGAGTACAATGAGCAGTTCTTC
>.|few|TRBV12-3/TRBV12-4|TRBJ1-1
CASSLSGAGAFF
TGTGCCAGCAGTTTGTCAGGCGCCGGAGCTTTCTTT
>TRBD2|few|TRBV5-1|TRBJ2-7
CASSLYPPGGREVYYEQYF
TGCGCCAGCAGCTTATACCCGCCCGGTGGGCGGGAGGTCTACTACGAGCAGTACTTC
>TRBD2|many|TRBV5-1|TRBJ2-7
CASSLLSGGTYEQYF
TGCGCCAGCAGCTTGCTCAGCGGGGGAACCTACGAGCAGTACTTC
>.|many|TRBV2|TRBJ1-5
CASSPDRYQPQHF
TGTGCCAGCAGCCCAGACAGGTATCAGCCCCAGCATTTT
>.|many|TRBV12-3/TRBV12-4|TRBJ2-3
CADRTSSTDTQYF
TGTGCCGACCGAACTTCTAGCACAGATACGCAGTATTTT
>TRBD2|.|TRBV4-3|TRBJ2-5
CASSQGAGTSQETQYF
TGCGCCAGCAGCCAAGGAGCGGGGACCTCCCAAGAGACCCAGTACTTC
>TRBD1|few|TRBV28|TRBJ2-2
CASSAAPGQGTGELFF
TGTGCCAGCAGTGCCGCCCCCGGACAGGGAACCGGGGAGCTGTTTTTT
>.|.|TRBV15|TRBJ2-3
CATSGGLAGNENTQYF
TGTGCCACCAGCGGGGGTCTGGCGGGGAACGAGAATACGCAGTATTTT
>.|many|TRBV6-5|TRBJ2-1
CASSNWGNEQFF
TGTGCCAGCAGTAACTGGGGCAATGAGCAGTTCTTC
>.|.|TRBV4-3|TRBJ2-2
CASSQDSKGWDTGELFF
TGCGCCAGCAGCCAAGATTCGAAAGGGTGGGACACCGGGGAGCTGTTTTTT
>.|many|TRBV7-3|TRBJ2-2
CASSLSGELFF
TGTGCCAGCAGCTTGTCCGGGGAGCTGTTTTTT
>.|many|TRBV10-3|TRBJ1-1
CAIRGTPNTEAFF
TGTGCCATTCGCGGGACACCGAACACTGAAGCTTTCTTT
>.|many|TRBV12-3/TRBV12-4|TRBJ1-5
CASVGGASSNQPQHF
TGTGCCAGCGTAGGGGGGGCATCGAGCAATCAGCCCCAGCATTTT